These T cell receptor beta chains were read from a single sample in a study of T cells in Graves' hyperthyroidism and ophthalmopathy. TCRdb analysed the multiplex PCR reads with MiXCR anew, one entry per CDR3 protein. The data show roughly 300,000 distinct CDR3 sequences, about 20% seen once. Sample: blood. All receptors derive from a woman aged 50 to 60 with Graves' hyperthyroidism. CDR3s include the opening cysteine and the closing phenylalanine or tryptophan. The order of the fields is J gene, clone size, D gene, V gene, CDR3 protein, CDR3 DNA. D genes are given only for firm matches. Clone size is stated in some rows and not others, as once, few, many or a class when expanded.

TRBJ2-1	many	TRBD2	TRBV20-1	CSALAGNGNEQFF	TGCAGTGCTCTAGCGGGGAACGGCAATGAGCAGTTCTTC
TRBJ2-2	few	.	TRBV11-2	CASSPQVGLTGELFF	TGTGCCAGCAGCCCGCAGGTTGGACTCACCGGGGAGCTGTTTTTT
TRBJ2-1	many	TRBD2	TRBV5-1	CASSAGLAGVNEQFF	TGCGCCAGCAGCGCGGGACTAGCGGGAGTTAATGAGCAGTTCTTC
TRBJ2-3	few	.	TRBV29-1	CSVLGHTDTQYF	TGCAGCGTTTTGGGCCACACAGATACGCAGTATTTT
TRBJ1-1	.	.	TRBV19	CASSIIRGGWTEAFF	TGTGCCAGTAGTATAATCAGGGGAGGGTGGACTGAAGCTTTCTTT
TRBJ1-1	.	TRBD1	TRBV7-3	CASSLTGQGGGEAFF	TGTGCCAGCAGCTTAACTGGACAGGGGGGGGGTGAAGCTTTCTTT
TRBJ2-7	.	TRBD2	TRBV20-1	CSARDFSGSSYEQYF	TGCAGTGCTAGAGATTTCAGCGGGAGCTCCTACGAGCAGTACTTC
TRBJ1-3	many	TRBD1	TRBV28	CASSIIQGGGNTIYF	TGTGCCAGCAGTATTATACAGGGGGGCGGAAACACCATATATTTT
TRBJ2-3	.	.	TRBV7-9	CASSPPGRGPDTQYF	TGTGCCAGCAGCCCGCCGGGACGGGGTCCAGATACGCAGTATTTT
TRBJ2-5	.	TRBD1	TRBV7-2	CASSSQGVETQYF	TGTGCCAGCAGCTCCCAGGGGGTGGAGACCCAGTACTTC
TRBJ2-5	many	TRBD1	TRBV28	CASSSGGYQETQYF	TGTGCCAGCAGTTCAGGGGGCTACCAAGAGACCCAGTACTTC
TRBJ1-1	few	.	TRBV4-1	CASSQDSPNTGAFF	TGCGCCAGCAGCCAAGATTCCCCGAACACTGGAGCTTTCTTT
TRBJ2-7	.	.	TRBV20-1	CSGGPTVDEQYF	TGCAGTGGCGGACCGACGGTTGACGAGCAGTACTTC
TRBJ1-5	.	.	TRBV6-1	CASTVGPPNQPQHF	TGTGCCAGCACTGTAGGCCCCCCAAATCAGCCCCAGCATTTT
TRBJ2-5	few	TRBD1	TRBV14	CASSQDGTGAETQYF	TGTGCCAGCAGCCAAGACGGGACAGGGGCTGAGACCCAGTACTTC
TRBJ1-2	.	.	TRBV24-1	CATSDPDRGYTF	TGTGCCACCAGTGATCCGGATCGCGGCTACACCTTC
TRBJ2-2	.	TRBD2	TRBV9	CASSPQQLAGGGGELFF	TGTGCCAGCAGCCCTCAGCAACTAGCGGGAGGAGGCGGGGAGCTGTTTTTT
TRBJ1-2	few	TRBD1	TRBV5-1	CASSPPDRDSYGYTF	TGCGCCAGCAGCCCCCCGGACAGGGATAGCTATGGCTACACCTTC
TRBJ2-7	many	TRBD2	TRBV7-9	CASSPPTSGLGEQYF	TGTGCCAGCAGCCCGCCGACTAGCGGACTTGGGGAGCAGTACTTC
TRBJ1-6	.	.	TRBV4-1	CASSLDRLVSPLHF	TGCGCCAGCAGCCTAGATAGGTTGGTTTCACCCCTCCACTTT
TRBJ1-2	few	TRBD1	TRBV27	CASSRDRAPGMMYGYTF	TGTGCCAGCAGTCGGGACAGGGCACCGGGGATGATGTATGGCTACACCTTC
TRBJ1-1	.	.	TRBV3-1	CASSRGGTGAFF	TGTGCCAGCAGCCGAGGGGGTACTGGAGCTTTCTTT
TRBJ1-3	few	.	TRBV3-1	CASSLGPYSGNTIYF	TGTGCCAGCAGCCTAGGACCTTACTCTGGAAACACCATATATTTT
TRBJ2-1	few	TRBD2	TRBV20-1	CSARGTSGTNNEQFF	TGCAGTGCTAGGGGGACTAGCGGGACAAACAATGAGCAGTTCTTC
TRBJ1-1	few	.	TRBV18	CASSPPAAKETEAFF	TGTGCCAGCTCACCACCCGCGGCAAAGGAAACTGAAGCTTTCTTT